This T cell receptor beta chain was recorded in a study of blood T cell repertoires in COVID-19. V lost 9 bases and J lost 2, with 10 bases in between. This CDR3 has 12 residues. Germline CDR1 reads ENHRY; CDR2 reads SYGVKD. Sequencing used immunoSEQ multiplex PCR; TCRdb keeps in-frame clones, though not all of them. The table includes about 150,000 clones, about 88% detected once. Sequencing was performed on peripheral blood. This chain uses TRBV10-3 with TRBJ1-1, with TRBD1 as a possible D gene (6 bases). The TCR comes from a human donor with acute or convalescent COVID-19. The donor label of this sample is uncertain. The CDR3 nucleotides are TGTGCCATTAACAGGGATAACACTGAAGCTTTCTTT. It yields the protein CAINRDNTEAFF.